The present T cell receptor (beta chain) was sequenced within a study of cytomegalovirus exposure and HLA in healthy donors. Study observations and caveats: Solely CMV serostatus was available to characterize immune exposure. A later analysis showed TCR association rates differing by HLA locus, peaking at DRB1 and lowest at HLA-C.

Germline-derived CDR1 and CDR2 are SGHRS and YFSETQ. CDR3 length: 15 amino acids. The V gene end was trimmed by 4 bases and the J gene end by 7 bases; junction bases not matched to a gene: 8. On this clone itself: Antigen unknown.

Vbeta (60) and Jbeta (13) primers were used in the PCR. The method was immunoSEQ multiplex PCR; TCRdb's version includes in-frame clones alone and lacks a portion of them. The sample lists 100,000 to 150,000 clones, around 76% occurring once. This sequence originates from an older woman in good health and CMV-seropositive. The source material was PBMCs. V usage is TRBV5-1 and J usage is TRBJ1-6; 7 bases are a match to TRBD1. The CDR3 here is CASSATGQLNSPLHF. CDR3 coding DNA: TGCGCCAGCAGCGCGACGGGACAGTTGAATTCACCCCTCCACTTT. Full variable domain (rest looked up from reference TRBV5-1 and TRBJ1-6): KAGVTQTPRYLIKTRGQQVTLSCSPISGHRSVSWYQQTPGQGLQFLFEYFSETQRNKGNFPGRFSGRQFSNSRSEMNVSTLELGDSALYLCASSATGQLNSPLHFGNGTRLTVT.